These 25 T cell receptor beta chains share one sample of origin, sequenced in a study of cytomegalovirus exposure and HLA in healthy donors. This PCR relied on a set of 60 Vbeta primers and 13 Jbeta primers. Sequencing used immunoSEQ multiplex PCR; TCRdb keeps in-frame clones, though not all of them. The data show about 85,000 clones, 80% seen once. Sequenced sample: PBMCs. The receptor source for this set is a man aged 50 to 59 in good health and CMV-seropositive.

This clone was seen more than once but under ten times. The rearrangement joins TRBV6-1 to TRBJ1-1; a weak D match, TRBD1 (5 bases). CDR3 length: 13 residues. V gave up 3 bases and J gave up 5 bases, with 10 bases separating them. In germline, CDR1 is MNHNS, CDR2 SASEGT. The CDR3 reads CASSDQGGTEAFF. The CDR3 bases are TGTGCCAGCAGTGATCAGGGAGGAACTGAAGCTTTCTTT.

The CDR3 region has the DNA TGTGCCAGCAGTGAATTCGAGGGCGGATCGGATACGCAGTATTTT. The encoded protein is CASSEFEGGSDTQYF. This rearrangement joins TRBV2 to TRBJ2-3; possibly TRBD2 for D (5 bases). The CDR3 sequence is 15 residues long. Germline assignment: CDR1 SNHLY and CDR2 FYNNEI. V lost 2 bases, J lost 6 bases, and 15 bases lay in between.

A few counts support this clone. At the DNA level, this CDR3 is encoded by other sequences in the same sample as well. The chain recombines TRBV5-1 with TRBJ2-1; TRBD1 matches 7 bases. CDR1 and CDR2 (germline): SGHRS, YFSETQ. The CDR3 is 13 residues long. J gave up 5 bases and V 4 bases, and 3 bases lay outside the gene matches. The DNA of the CDR3 is TGCGCCAGCAGCCTAGGACAGGACAATGAGCAGTTCTTC. Translated: CASSLGQDNEQFF.

This sequence joins TRBV30 and TRBJ1-1; perhaps TRBD1 as D (5 bases). The germline gives CDR1 GTSNPN, CDR2 SVGIG (reference sequence). With 0 bases removed from V and 7 bases from J, the gap between germline ends came to 12 bases. This CDR3 contains 13 residues. CDR3 in amino acids: CAWSVISQGEAFF. Here the CDR3 DNA reads TGTGCCTGGAGTGTAATAAGTCAGGGTGAAGCTTTCTTT.

There are a few counts of this clone. The rearrangement joins TRBV10-3 to TRBJ2-1; 10 bases match TRBD2. CDR3 length equals 16 residues. After removal of 5 bases from V and 5 bases from J, the junction contained 9 bases not matched to a gene. Germline V gives CDR1 ENHRY, CDR2 SYGVKD. The CDR3 sequence is CAISHEREGFDNEQFF. DNA for the CDR3: TGTGCCATCAGTCACGAGCGGGAGGGCTTCGACAATGAGCAGTTCTTC.

This clone has only one observation. The chain joins TRBV7-8 to TRBJ2-1; D gene uncertain. The germline V and J ends were trimmed by 1 base and 8 bases, with 12 bases remaining between them. The CDR3 is 14 amino acids. The germline V gene encodes CDR1 SGHVS and CDR2 FQNEAQ. CDR3 sequence reads: CASSLVTASYEQFF. For the CDR3, the DNA is TGTGCCAGCAGCTTAGTCACCGCGTCCTATGAGCAGTTCTTC. Using reference TRBV7-8 and TRBJ2-1 for the parts outside the CDR3, the full variable domain is GAGVSQSPRYKVAKRGQDVALRCDPISGHVSLFWYQQALGQGPEFLTYFQNEAQLDKSGLPSDRFFAERPEGSVSTLKIQRTQQEDSAVYLCASSLVTASYEQFFGPGTRLTVL.

The chain uses TRBV10-3 and TRBJ2-1; D is perhaps TRBD2 (5 bases). The CDR3 has 15 amino acids. Trimming removed 3 bases at V and 2 bases at J, with 11 bases between. Germline-derived CDR1 and CDR2 are ENHRY and SYGVKD. The CDR3 is CAISEGADAYNEQFF. The CDR3 coding sequence is TGTGCCATCAGTGAAGGAGCGGATGCCTACAATGAGCAGTTCTTC.

In DNA, the CDR3 is TGTGCCAGCAGCTCGGACAGGGTGGGCGAGCAGTACTTC. Translated, it gives CASSSDRVGEQYF. The chain couples TRBV7-8 to TRBJ2-7, with 8 bases fitting TRBD1. This CDR3 has 13 residues. The V segment lost 4 bases and the J segment 6 bases; nucleotides outside the gene matches: 5. From germline, CDR1 is SGHVS and CDR2 FQNEAQ.

The chain uses TRBV18 and TRBJ2-2; 12 nucleotides match TRBD1. There are 17 residues in the CDR3. Trimming cost V 3 bases and J 4 bases; bases outside gene matches: 6. The V gene's germline CDR1 is KGHSH and CDR2 LQKENI. CDR3 DNA sequence: TGTGCCAGCTCACCTCTCGGGACAGGGGGCATCACCGGGGAGCTGTTTTTT. This sequence encodes CASSPLGTGGITGELFF.

The rearrangement joins TRBV11-2 to TRBJ1-2; D remains unclear. Trimming cost V 3 bases and J 2 bases, with 4 bases left between them. This CDR3 has 12 amino acids. Germline-derived CDR1 and CDR2 are SGHAT and FQNNGV. The CDR3 coding sequence is TGTGCCAGCAGCTTGCGGAACTATGGCTACACCTTC. The encoded protein is CASSLRNYGYTF.

This chain uses TRBV6-4 with TRBJ2-1; possible D gene TRBD2, 5 bases. Germline CDR1 MRHNA, CDR2 SNTAGT. The CDR3 spans 12 residues. The V gene lost 6 bases and the J gene lost 7 bases, with 10 bases spanning the gap. CDR3: CASSNQRNEQFF. CDR3 bases: TGTGCCAGCAGCAACCAGCGGAATGAGCAGTTCTTC.

The V call is TRBV18, the J call TRBJ2-7, with TRBD2 matching 14 bases. The germline V gene has CDR1 KGHSH and CDR2 LQKENI. V shed 6 bases and J 5 bases; nucleotides not matched to a gene: 9. CDR3 length: 16 residues. Written as DNA, the CDR3 is TGTGCCAGCTCCGGACTAGCGGGAGGTTTGGGCGACGAGCAGTACTTC. It yields the protein CASSGLAGGLGDEQYF. Supplemented by reference TRBV18 and TRBJ2-7, the full variable domain reads NAGVMQNPRHLVRRRGQEARLRCSPMKGHSHVYWYRQLPEEGLKFMVYLQKENIIDESGMPKERFSAEFPKEGPSILRIQQVVRGDSAAYFCASSGLAGGLGDEQYFGPGTRLTVT.

The chain links TRBV29-1 to TRBJ1-5; tentatively, D is TRBD1 (5 bases). In germline, CDR1 is SQVTM, CDR2 ANQGSEA. V gave up 6 bases and J gave up 5 bases, with 11 bases separating them. This CDR3 contains 12 residues. CDR3: CSVIVGDQPQHF. CDR3 bases: TGCAGCGTCATTGTAGGGGATCAGCCCCAGCATTTT.

About this clone: A far larger clone is off by one base, so a read error is likely. The chain recombines TRBV11-3 with TRBJ1-1; no definite D call. The CDR3 covers 11 residues. Germline CDR1 is SGHNT and CDR2 is YENEEA. The V and J ends lost 3 bases and 10 bases respectively, with 9 bases between them. The CDR3: CASSLNGVAFF. The CDR3 DNA reads TGTGCCAGCAGCTTGAACGGAGTAGCTTTCTTT. The variable domain in full, with the rest retrieved from reference TRBV11-3 and TRBJ1-1, is EAGVVQSPRYKIIEKKQPVAFWCNPISGHNTLYWYLQNLGQGPELLIRYENEEAVDDSQLPKDRFSAERLKGVDSTLKIQPAELGDSAVYLCASSLNGVAFFGQGTRLTVV.

This clone was counted a single time. The chain couples TRBV6-5 to TRBJ2-7; 7 bases fit TRBD1. The germline V gene has CDR1 MNHEY and CDR2 SVGAGI. V was clipped by 0 bases and J by 5 bases; unmatched bases: 4. The CDR3 spans 14 residues. CDR3 protein: CASSYSGGLDEQYF. The CDR3 bases are TGTGCCAGCAGTTACTCAGGGGGCCTGGACGAGCAGTACTTC.

J is TRBJ2-1 and V is TRBV4-2; 9 bases fit TRBD2. The germline gives CDR1 LGHNA, CDR2 YNFKEQ. CDR3 length: 16 amino acids. The V gene end was trimmed by 2 bases and the J gene end by 4 bases; junction bases not matched to a gene: 6. For the CDR3, the DNA is TGTGCCAGCAGCCAACCTCGGACTAGCGCTTACAATGAGCAGTTCTTC. Its protein is CASSQPRTSAYNEQFF.

This clone was observed a handful of times. The chain employs TRBV6-6 and TRBJ2-7, with 7 bases matching TRBD2. The V gene end was trimmed by 6 bases and the J gene end by 0 bases; junction bases not matched to a gene: 5. The CDR3 consists of 14 residues. Germline CDR1 and CDR2: MNHNY and SVGAGI (reference sequence). CDR3 nucleotide sequence: TGTGCCAGCAGCGGACTAGTAAGCTCCTACGAGCAGTACTTC. This gives the protein CASSGLVSSYEQYF.

Only one count was recorded for this clone. V usage is TRBV29-1 and J usage is TRBJ1-3; no definite D call. This CDR3 is built from 15 residues. Trimming took off 7 bases at V and 3 bases at J, with 19 bases between the two ends. CDR1 SQVTM and CDR2 ANQGSEA come from the germline V gene. For the CDR3, the DNA is TGCAGCGGGTACGCGTCGGTCGGGGATGGAAACACCATATATTTT. This codes for CSGYASVGDGNTIYF.

This chain uses TRBV11-3 with TRBJ2-1; TRBD2 might be the D (6 bases). Trimming removed 5 bases from V and 6 bases from J, with 14 bases in between. Germline V lookup: CDR1 SGHNT, CDR2 YENEEA. The CDR3 consists of 14 residues. CDR3 residues: CASSPKTRVNEQFF. CDR3 DNA sequence: TGTGCCAGCAGCCCGAAGACTAGAGTCAATGAGCAGTTCTTC.

J is TRBJ1-5 and V is TRBV15; 9 nucleotides match TRBD1. The CDR3 has 15 amino acids. With V trimmed by 6 bases and J by 7 bases, 10 bases remained unmatched. Germline values: CDR1 LNHNV, CDR2 YYDKDF (reference sequence). The CDR3: CATSTDRGGGQPQHF. CDR3 sequence (DNA): TGTGCCACCAGTACGGACAGGGGAGGCGGCCAGCCCCAGCATTTT.

This clone was observed a few times. This rearrangement joins TRBV4-1 to TRBJ1-1, with D perhaps matching TRBD1 (5 bases). CDR3 size: 11 residues. The V end was cut by 3 bases, the J end by 14 bases, with 13 bases between. CDR1 and CDR2 (germline): MGHRA, YSYEKL. CDR3 in DNA: TGCGCCAGCAGCCATGGGGCCTTAATGTTCTTT. It codes for CASSHGALMFF.

Comment on this clone: The same CDR3 is also encoded by other DNA sequences in this sample. The chain is built from TRBV6-5 and TRBJ2-7; the D gene is possibly TRBD1 (5 bases). Deletions cut 5 bases from V and 4 bases from J, with 12 bases between. The CDR3 loop spans 13 amino acids. Germline lookup yields CDR1 MNHEY and CDR2 SVGAGI. In nucleotides, the CDR3 is TGTGCCAGCAGTCAAGGGGTAGGGTACGAGCAGTACTTC. Protein product: CASSQGVGYEQYF.

This chain connects TRBV29-1 to TRBJ2-5; possible D gene TRBD2, 6 bases. Near its end, the DNA agrees better with TRBJ2-7, so the J call may be wrong. This CDR3 has 13 residues. Germline V gives CDR1 SQVTM, CDR2 ANQGSEA. The CDR3 spells CSVDGREENEQYF. Written as DNA, the CDR3 is TGCAGCGTAGACGGCAGGGAGGAGAACGAGCAGTACTTC.

V usage is TRBV7-2 and J usage is TRBJ2-1; tentative D call: TRBD2 (6 bases). Deletions cut 0 bases from V and 4 bases from J, with 10 bases between. The CDR3 covers 15 residues. Germline V gene data show CDR1 as SGHTA and CDR2 as FQGNSA. CDR3 nucleotide sequence: TGTGCCAGCAGCTTAGCTCTGACTAGATACAATGAGCAGTTCTTC. Amino acids: CASSLALTRYNEQFF.

V and J are TRBV7-6 and TRBJ1-5; no definite D call. V lost 6 bases to trimming and J lost 2 bases, with 8 bases between them. The CDR3 has 13 residues. The germline gives CDR1 SGHVS, CDR2 FNYEAQ. CDR3 DNA: TGTGCCAGCAGTCAGTCCGGCAATCAGCCCCAGCATTTT. The encoded protein is CASSQSGNQPQHF.